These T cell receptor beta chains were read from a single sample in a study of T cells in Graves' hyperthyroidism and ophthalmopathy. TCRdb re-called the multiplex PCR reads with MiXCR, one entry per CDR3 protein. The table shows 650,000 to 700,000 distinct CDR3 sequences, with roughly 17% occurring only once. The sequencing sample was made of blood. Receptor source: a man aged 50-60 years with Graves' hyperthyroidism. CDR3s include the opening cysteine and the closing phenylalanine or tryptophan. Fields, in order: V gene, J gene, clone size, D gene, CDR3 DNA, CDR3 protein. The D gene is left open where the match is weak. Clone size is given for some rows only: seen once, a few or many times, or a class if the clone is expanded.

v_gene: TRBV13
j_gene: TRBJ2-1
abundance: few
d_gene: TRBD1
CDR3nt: TGTGCCAGCAGCTCTCAACTAAGCGGGGACAGGGTGAATGAGCAGTTCTTC
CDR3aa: CASSSQLSGDRVNEQFF

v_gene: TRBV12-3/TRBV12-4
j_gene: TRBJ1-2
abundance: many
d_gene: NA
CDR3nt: TGTGCCAGCAGTTACTACGGGGGGCAGGACTATGGCTACACCTTC
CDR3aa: CASSYYGGQDYGYTF

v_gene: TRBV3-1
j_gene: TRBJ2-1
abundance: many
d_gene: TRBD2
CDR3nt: TGTGCCAGCAGACCCTCAAGCGGGAGGGCCTACAATGAGCAGTTCTTC
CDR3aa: CASRPSSGRAYNEQFF

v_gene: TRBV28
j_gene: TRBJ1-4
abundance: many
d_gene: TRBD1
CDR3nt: TGTGCCAGCAGAATAGGAGGGGGCAATGAAAAACTGTTTTTT
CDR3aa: CASRIGGGNEKLFF

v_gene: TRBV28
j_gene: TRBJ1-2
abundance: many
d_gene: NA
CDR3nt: TGTGCCAGCAGCCTTAATGGCTACACCTTC
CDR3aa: CASSLNGYTF

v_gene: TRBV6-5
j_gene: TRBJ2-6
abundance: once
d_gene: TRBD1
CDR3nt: TGTGCCAGCGGTTACTTCCCGGGACAGGGGGCGTCTGGGGCCAACGTCCTGACTTTC
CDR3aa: CASGYFPGQGASGANVLTF

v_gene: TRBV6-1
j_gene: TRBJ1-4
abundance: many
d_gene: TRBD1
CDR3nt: TGTGCCAGCAGTACCCGACAGGGGGTACTAGAAAAACTGTTTTTT
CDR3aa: CASSTRQGVLEKLFF

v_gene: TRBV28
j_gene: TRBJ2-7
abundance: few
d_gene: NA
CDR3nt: TGTGCCAGCAGTCCTCCTTTTGGGGGACCTTACGAGCAGTACTTC
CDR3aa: CASSPPFGGPYEQYF

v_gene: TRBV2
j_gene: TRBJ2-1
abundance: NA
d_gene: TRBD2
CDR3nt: TGTGCCAGCAGTGTACAGACTAGCGGGGCATACAATGAGCAGTTCTTC
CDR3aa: CASSVQTSGAYNEQFF

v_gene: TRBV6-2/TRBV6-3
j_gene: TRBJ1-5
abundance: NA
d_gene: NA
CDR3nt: TGTGCCAGCAGTTACTCGATTGATGTGGGCCTATTAAATCAGCCCCAGCATTTT
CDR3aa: CASSYSIDVGLLNQPQHF

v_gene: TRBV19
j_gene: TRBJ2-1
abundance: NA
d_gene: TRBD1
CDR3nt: TGTGCCAGGAGAGAGAGGGGGCCGGCCTACAATGAGCAGTTCTTC
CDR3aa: CARRERGPAYNEQFF

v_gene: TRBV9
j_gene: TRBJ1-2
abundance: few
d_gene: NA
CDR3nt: TGTGCCAGCAGCCTTAATACCGGGACAACGTATGGCTACACCTTC
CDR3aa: CASSLNTGTTYGYTF

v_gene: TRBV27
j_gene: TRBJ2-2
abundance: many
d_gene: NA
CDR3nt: TGTGCCAGCAGTTCTCATAACACCGGGGAGCTGTTTTTT
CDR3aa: CASSSHNTGELFF

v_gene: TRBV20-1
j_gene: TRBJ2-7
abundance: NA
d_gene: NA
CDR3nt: TGCAGTGCTACTTACTCCTACGAGCAGTACTTC
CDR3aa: CSATYSYEQYF

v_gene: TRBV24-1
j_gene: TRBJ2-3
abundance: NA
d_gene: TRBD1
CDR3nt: TGTGCCACCAGTGATTTGCCTGCCCAGGGGGCCAGCACAGATACGCAGTATTTT
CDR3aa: CATSDLPAQGASTDTQYF

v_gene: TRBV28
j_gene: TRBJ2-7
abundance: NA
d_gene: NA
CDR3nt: TGTGCCAGCAGTTTACCTCTCTACGAGCAGTACTTC
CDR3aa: CASSLPLYEQYF

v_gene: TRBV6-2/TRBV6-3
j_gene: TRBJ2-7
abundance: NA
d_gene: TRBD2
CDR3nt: TGTGCCAGCACCCCCCAGGGCCAGCGGGGTGACTACGAGCAGTACTTC
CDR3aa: CASTPQGQRGDYEQYF

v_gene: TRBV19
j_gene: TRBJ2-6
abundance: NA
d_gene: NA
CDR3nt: TGTGCCAGTAGTATCTACGCGGGGGGGGCCAACGTCCTGACTTTC
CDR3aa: CASSIYAGGANVLTF

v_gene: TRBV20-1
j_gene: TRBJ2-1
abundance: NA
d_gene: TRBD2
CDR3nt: TGCAGTGCTAGAGATGCAACGGGAGGGTACAATGAGCAGTTCTTC
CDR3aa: CSARDATGGYNEQFF

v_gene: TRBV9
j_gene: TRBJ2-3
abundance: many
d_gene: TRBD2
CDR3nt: TGTGCCAGCAGCGTAAGCGGGAGGGTTACAGATACGCAGTATTTT
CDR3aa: CASSVSGRVTDTQYF

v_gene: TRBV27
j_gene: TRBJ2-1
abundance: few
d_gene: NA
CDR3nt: TGTGCCAGCACTAGCGCCAGTGGGTCCTACAATGAGCAGCTCTTC
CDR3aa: CASTSASGSYNEQLF

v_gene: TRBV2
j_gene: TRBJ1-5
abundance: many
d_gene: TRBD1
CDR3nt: TGTGCCAGCAGTTACACAGGGGGCGATCAGCCCCAGCATTTT
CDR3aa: CASSYTGGDQPQHF

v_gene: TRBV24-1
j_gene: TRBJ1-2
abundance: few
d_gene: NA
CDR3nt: TGTGCCACCAGTCCCGGATCCTATGGCTACACCTTC
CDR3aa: CATSPGSYGYTF

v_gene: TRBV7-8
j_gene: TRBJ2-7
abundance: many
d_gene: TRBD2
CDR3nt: TGTGCCAGCAGCCGCCTCGGACTAGCGGGCTCCTACGAGCAGTACTTC
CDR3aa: CASSRLGLAGSYEQYF

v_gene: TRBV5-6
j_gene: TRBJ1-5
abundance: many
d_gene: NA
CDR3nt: TGTGCCAGCAGCTTTCGAGGGGGTAGCAATCAGCCCCAGCATTTT
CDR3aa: CASSFRGGSNQPQHF

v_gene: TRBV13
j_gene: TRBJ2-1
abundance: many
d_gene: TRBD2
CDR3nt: TGTGCCAGCAGCTCGGGACTAGCGGGGTTCAATGAGCAGTTCTTC
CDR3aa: CASSSGLAGFNEQFF

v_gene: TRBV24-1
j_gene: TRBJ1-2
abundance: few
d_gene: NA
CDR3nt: TGTGCCACCAGTGACTCCACCACGGGAAGGTATGGCTACACCTTC
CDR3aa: CATSDSTTGRYGYTF

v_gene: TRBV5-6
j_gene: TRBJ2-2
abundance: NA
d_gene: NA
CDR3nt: TGTGCCAGCAGCTTGGATCAGATCAGCACCGGGGAGCTGTTTTTT
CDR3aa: CASSLDQISTGELFF

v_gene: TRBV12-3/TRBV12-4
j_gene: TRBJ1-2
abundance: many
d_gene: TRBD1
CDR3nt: TGTGCCAGCAGTCCGACAGGGGTTCTTCAGGACTATGGCTACACCTTC
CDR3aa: CASSPTGVLQDYGYTF

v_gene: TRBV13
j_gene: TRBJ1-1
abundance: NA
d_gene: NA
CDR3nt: TGTGCCAGCAGCTTAGGCCCCGGGACGGGTGAAGCTTTCTTT
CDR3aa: CASSLGPGTGEAFF

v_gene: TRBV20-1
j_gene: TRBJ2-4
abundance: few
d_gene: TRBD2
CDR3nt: TGCAGTGCTAGACCTCCTACCGGGACTAGCGAGGCCAAAAACATTCAGTACTTC
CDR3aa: CSARPPTGTSEAKNIQYF

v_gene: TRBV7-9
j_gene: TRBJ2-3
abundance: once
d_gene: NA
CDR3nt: TGTGCCAGCAGCTTATCGTCCGAAGATACGCAGTATTTT
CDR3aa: CASSLSSEDTQYF

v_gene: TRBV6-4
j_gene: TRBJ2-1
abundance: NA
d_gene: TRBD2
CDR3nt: TGTGCCAGCAGTGATCGAACCGGGACTAGCGGGAGAAATGAGCAGTTCTTC
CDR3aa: CASSDRTGTSGRNEQFF

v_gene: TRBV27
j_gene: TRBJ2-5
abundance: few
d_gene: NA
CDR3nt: TGTACCAGCAGTTTATCCTCGGACAGGAGGTGGGGGGGGGGAGAGACCCAGTACTTC
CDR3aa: CTSSLSSDRRWGGGETQYF

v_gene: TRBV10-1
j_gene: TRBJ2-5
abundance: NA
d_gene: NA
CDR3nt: TGCGCCAGCAGCCCCGGGACGACGGTGACCCAGTACTTC
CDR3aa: CASSPGTTVTQYF

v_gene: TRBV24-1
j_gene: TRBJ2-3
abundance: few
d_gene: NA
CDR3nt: TGTGCCACCAGTGATTCCAGACTAGTTAAAGAGTATTTT
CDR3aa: CATSDSRLVKEYF

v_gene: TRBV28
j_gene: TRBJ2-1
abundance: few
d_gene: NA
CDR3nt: TGTGCCAGCAGTTCCTCTAGCGTTATTACCTACAATGAGCAGTTCTTC
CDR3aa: CASSSSSVITYNEQFF

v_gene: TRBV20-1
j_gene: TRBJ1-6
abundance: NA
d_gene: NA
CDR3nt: TGCAGCACTACAACGGAGAGCTCCTATAATTCACCCCTCCACTTT
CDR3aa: CSTTTESSYNSPLHF

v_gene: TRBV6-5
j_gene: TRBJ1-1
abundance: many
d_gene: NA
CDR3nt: TGTGCCAGCAGTTACCGGACAGTGAACACTGAAGCTTTCTTT
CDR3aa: CASSYRTVNTEAFF

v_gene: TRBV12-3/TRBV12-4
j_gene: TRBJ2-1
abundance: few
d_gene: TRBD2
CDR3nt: TGTGCCAGCAGGGGACTAGCGGGCCCCCCCGGCCACAATGAGCAGTTCTTC
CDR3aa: CASRGLAGPPGHNEQFF

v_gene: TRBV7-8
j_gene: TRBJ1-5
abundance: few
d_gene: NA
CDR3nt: TGTGCCAGCAGCCGTACAGGGTTGAATCAGCCCCAGCATTTT
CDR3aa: CASSRTGLNQPQHF

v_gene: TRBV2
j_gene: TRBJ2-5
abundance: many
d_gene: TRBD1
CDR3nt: TGTGCCAGCAGTGGGGGACAGGGCCAAGAGACCCAGTACTTC
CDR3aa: CASSGGQGQETQYF

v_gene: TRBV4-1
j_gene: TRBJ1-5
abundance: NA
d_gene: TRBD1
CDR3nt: TGCGCCAGCAGCCATCCTATTACAGGGGGTGGCAATCAGCCCCAGCATTTT
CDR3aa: CASSHPITGGGNQPQHF

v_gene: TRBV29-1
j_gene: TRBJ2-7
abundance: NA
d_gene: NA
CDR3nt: TGCAGCGCTGGTAAGGGGTTCGGATACGAGCAGTACTTC
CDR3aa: CSAGKGFGYEQYF

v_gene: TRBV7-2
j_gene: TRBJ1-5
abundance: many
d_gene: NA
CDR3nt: TGTGCCAGCAGCTTAGGAGCAGGGCCCCAGCCCCAGCATTTT
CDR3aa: CASSLGAGPQPQHF

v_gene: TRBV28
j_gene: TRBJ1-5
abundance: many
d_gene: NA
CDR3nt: TGTGCCAGCAGTTTAGGATTCCGGGGAGGTAGCAATCAGCCCCAGCATTTT
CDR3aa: CASSLGFRGGSNQPQHF